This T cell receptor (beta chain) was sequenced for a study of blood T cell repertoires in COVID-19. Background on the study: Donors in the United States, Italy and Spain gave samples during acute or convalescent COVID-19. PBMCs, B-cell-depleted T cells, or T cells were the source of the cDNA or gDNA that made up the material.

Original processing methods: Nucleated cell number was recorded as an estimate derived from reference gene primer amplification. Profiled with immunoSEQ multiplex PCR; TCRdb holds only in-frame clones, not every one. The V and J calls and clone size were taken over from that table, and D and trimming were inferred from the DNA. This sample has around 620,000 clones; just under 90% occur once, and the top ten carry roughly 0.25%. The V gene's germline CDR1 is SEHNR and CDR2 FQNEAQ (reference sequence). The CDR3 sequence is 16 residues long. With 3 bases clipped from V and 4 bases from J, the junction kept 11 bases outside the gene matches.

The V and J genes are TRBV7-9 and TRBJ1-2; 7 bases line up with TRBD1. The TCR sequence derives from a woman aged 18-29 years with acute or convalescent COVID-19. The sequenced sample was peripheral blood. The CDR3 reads CASSFLLLQGIYGYTF. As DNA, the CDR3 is TGTGCCAGCAGCTTCCTACTATTACAGGGGATCTATGGCTACACCTTC.